This T cell receptor (beta chain) was observed in a study of Ad26.COV2.S vaccination and SARS-CoV-2 variants. Profiled with immunoSEQ multiplex PCR; TCRdb holds only in-frame clones, not every one. The profile shows 350,000 to 450,000 clones, roughly 90% of them singletons. Treatment reported: approximately 18 received Ad26.COV2.S at low or high dose, single or two shots; roughly five received placebo; per-sample allocation not given. Sample collection was performed on day 63 after the first vaccine or placebo injection. The CDR3 has 14 amino acids. V was clipped by 1 base and J by 4 bases, with 8 bases between them. Germline values: CDR1 SGHVS, CDR2 FQNEAQ.

Material: peripheral blood, obtained in a trial of Ad26.COV2.S vaccine versus placebo. The gene calls are TRBV7-8 and TRBJ1-5; D is unclear. This TCR derives from a person aged 18 to 65 who received the Ad26.COV2.S COVID-19 vaccine or a placebo. The CDR3, as DNA: TGTGCCAGCAGCTTAGTTGGCAGAAATCAGCCCCAGCATTTT. As protein: CASSLVGRNQPQHF.